This TCR beta chain was identified during a study of spatial heterogeneity in lung cancer. There are 13 residues in the CDR3. V dropped 3 bases and J dropped 5; count of bases not matched to a gene: 3. The germline V gene has CDR1 LGHNA and CDR2 YSLEER. Overall study findings and caveats: Coverage of tumor T cells, by estimate, reached around 7.5% for alpha chains and around 13% for beta chains. For expanded intratumoral alpha and beta TCRs, counts tracked tumor mutation counts.

TCRdb re-analysed the 5' RACE reads in MiXCR, keeping a single row per CDR3 protein. The profile shows about 6,900 distinct CDR3 sequences, 6.5% to 7% of them singletons. As for this clonotype: Its specificity is not known.

Noted time point: sample taken at primary tumor resection. In each case, whole RNA from tumor, nontumor lung or frozen PBMC was sequenced unsorted. This chain joins TRBV4-3 and TRBJ2-5, with 7 bases that match TRBD2. The source was lung tumor tissue, collected at surgery. This clonotype was obtained from a male donor with early-stage non-small cell lung cancer. CDR3 residues: CASSQGGMETQYF. The CDR3 coding sequence is TGCGCCAGCAGCCAGGGGGGGATGGAGACCCAGTACTTC.